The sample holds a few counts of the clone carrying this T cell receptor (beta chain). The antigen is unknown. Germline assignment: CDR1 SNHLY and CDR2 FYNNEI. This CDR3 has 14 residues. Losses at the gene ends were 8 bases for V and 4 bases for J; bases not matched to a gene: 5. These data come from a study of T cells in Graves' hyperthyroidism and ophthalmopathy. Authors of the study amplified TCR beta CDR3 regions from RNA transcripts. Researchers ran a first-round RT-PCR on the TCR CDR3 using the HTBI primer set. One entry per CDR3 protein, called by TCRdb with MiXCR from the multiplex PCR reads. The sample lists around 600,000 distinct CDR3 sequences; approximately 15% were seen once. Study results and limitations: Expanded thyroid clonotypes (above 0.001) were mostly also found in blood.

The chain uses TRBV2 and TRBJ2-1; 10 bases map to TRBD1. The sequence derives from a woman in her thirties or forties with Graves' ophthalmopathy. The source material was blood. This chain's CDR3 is CASLRDRGYNEQFF. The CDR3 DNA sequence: TGTGCCAGCCTCCGGGACAGGGGATACAATGAGCAGTTCTTC.